Here is one T cell receptor (beta chain) with its context. The CDR3 is 14 residues long. V was cut by 5 bases and J by 3 bases, with 13 bases left in between. The germline gives CDR1 MNHEY, CDR2 SVGAGI. Participant ages covered roughly 18 to 89 years across 24 US areas. Methods used by the authors: Amplification of reference gene primers was used by the study to estimate nucleated cell counts. TCRdb's table, derived via immunoSEQ multiplex PCR, lists solely in-frame clones and lacks some. V, J and clone size are those of that table, while D and trimming were read from the DNA. The top ten clones hold roughly 0.9% of a sample with some 400,000 clones, 90% to 95% of them seen once. This specimen belongs to a study of blood T cell repertoires in COVID-19.

This receptor was identified in a woman between 40 and 55 years old who had been exposed to COVID-19. The sample comprised PBMCs or T cells enriched from blood (not recorded which). V gene TRBV6-5 combines with J gene TRBJ1-2; D possibly corresponds to TRBD1 (6 bases). Here the CDR3 DNA reads TGTGCCAGCAGTCGAACAGGGAGGGACTATGGCTACACCTTC. Protein sequence: CASSRTGRDYGYTF.